The clone carrying this T cell receptor beta chain has ten or more counts. The entry originates in a study of regulatory T cells in long-lasting Graves disease. iRepertoire HTBI primers and Arm-PCR of CDR3 regions built TCR beta libraries. Via MiXCR, TCRdb re-called the multiplex PCR reads, giving one row per CDR3 protein. The sample carries 530,000 or so distinct CDR3 sequences, approximately 16% recorded once. Looked up from germline, CDR1 is GTSNPN and CDR2 is SVGIG (reference sequence). The CDR3 spans 11 residues. V lost 5 bases and J lost 0, with 4 bases in between. Time point meaning: newly diagnosed GD, antithyroid drugs for less than 3 months. RNA from PBMCs was the source of the TCR library. These data also featured in a second study, about T cells in Graves' hyperthyroidism and ophthalmopathy.

The V call is TRBV30, the J call TRBJ1-1; no definite D call. The sequence was collected from a man aged 18 to 29 with Graves disease. Material: peripheral blood mononuclear cells (PBMCs), obtained at new diagnosis, from a patient treated with antithyroid drugs. The CDR3 loop reads CAWGMNTEAFF. CDR3 nucleotide sequence: TGTGCCTGGGGCATGAACACTGAAGCTTTCTTT.